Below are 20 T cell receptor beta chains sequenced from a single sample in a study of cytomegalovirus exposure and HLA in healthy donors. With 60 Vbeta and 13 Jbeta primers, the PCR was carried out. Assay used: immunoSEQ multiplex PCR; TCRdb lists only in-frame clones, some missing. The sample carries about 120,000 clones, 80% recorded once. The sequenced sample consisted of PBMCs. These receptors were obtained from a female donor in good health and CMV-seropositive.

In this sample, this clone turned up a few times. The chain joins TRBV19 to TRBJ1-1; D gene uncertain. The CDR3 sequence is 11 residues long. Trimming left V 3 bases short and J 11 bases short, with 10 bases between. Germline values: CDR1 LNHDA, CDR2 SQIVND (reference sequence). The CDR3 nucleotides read TGTGCCAGTAGTATCTCCCGCGCTGCTTTCTTT. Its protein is CASSISRAAFF.

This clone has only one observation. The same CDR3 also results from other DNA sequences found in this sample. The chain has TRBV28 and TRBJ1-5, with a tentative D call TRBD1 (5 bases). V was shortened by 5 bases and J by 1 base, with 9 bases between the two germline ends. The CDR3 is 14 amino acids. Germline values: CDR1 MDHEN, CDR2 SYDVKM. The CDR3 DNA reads TGTGCCAGCAGTCCCGGGGGAAGCAATCAGCCCCAGCATTTT. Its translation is CASSPGGSNQPQHF. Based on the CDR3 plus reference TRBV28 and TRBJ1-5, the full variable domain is DVKVTQSSRYLVKRTGEKVFLECVQDMDHENMFWYRQDPGLGLRLIYFSYDVKMKEKGDIPEGYSVSREKKERFSLILESASTNQTSMYLCASSPGGSNQPQHFGDGTRLSIL.

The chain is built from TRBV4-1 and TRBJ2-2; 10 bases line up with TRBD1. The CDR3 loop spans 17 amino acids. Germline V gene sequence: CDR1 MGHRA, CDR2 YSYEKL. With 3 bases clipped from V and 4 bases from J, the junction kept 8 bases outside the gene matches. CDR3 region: CASSHYPGTGATGELFF. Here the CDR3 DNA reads TGCGCCAGCAGCCACTACCCCGGGACAGGGGCCACCGGGGAGCTGTTTTTT.

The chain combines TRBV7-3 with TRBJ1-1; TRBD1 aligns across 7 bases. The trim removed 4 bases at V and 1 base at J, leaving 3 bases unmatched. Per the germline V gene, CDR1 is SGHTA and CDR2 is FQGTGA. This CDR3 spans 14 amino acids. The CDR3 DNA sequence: TGTGCCAGCAGCTACCAGGGGGGGAACACTGAAGCTTTCTTT. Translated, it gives CASSYQGGNTEAFF.

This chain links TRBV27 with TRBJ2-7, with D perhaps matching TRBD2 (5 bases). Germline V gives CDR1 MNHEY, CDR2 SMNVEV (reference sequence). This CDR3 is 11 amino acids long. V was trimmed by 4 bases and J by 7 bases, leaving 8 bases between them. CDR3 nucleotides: TGTGCCAGCAGTTCCGACTATGAGCAGTACTTC. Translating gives CASSSDYEQYF.

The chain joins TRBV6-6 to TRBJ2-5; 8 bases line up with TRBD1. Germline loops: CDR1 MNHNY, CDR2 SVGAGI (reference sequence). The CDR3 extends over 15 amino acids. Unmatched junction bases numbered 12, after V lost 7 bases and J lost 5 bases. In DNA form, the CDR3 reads TGTGCCAGCAAAATTATGAAAGGACAGGGCGAGACCCAGTACTTC. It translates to CASKIMKGQGETQYF.

CDR3 protein: CASSSGDRGNYGYTF. CDR3 bases: TGCGCCAGCAGCTCAGGGGATAGGGGGAACTATGGCTACACCTTC. The V and J genes are TRBV5-1 and TRBJ1-2; D possibly corresponds to TRBD1 (6 bases). The germline V and J ends were trimmed by 3 bases and 2 bases, with 14 bases remaining between them. This CDR3 is built from 15 residues. Germline V gene lookup returns CDR1 SGHRS and CDR2 YFSETQ.

The CDR3 sequence is CASSVAGPDRGYTF. CDR3 in DNA: TGTGCCAGCAGCGTAGCGGGCCCGGACAGGGGCTACACCTTC. The V gene is TRBV9, the J gene TRBJ1-2, with 7 bases matching TRBD1. Germline trimming cut 0 bases from V and 8 bases from J; bases unmatched to any gene: 7. This CDR3 contains 14 residues. Germline values: CDR1 SGDLS, CDR2 YYNGEE.

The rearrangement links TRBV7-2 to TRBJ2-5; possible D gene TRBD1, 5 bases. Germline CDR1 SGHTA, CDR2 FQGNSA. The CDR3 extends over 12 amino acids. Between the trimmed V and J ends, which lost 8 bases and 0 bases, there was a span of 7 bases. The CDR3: CASGADQETQYF. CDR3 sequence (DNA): TGTGCCAGCGGGGCAGACCAAGAGACCCAGTACTTC.

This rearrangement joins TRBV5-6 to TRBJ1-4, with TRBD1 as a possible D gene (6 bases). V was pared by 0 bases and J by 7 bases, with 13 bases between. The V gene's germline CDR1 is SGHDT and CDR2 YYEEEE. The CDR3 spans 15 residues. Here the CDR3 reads CASSLGQQGIEKLFF. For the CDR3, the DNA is TGTGCCAGCAGCTTGGGGCAACAGGGCATTGAAAAACTGTTTTTT.

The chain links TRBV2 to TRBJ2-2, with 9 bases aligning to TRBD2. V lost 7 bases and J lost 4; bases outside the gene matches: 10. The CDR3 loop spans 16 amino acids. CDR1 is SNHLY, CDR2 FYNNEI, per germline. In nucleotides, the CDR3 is TGTGCCAGCAACCTGGGGCTAGCGGGGAGCACCGGGGAGCTGTTTTTT. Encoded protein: CASNLGLAGSTGELFF.

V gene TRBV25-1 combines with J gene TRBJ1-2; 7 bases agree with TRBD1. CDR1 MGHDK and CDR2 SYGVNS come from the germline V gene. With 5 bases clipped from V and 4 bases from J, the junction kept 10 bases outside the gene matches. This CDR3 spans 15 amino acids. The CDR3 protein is CASSPTSGGFYGYTF. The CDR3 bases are TGTGCCAGCAGTCCTACCTCAGGGGGTTTCTATGGCTACACCTTC.

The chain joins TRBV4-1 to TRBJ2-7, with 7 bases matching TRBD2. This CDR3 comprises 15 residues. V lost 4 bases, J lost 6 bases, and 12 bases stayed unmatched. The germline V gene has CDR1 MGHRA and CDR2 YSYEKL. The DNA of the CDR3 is TGCGCCAGCAGCCCGGAAGTGGGGGGGAGGACCGAGCAGTACTTC. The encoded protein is CASSPEVGGRTEQYF.

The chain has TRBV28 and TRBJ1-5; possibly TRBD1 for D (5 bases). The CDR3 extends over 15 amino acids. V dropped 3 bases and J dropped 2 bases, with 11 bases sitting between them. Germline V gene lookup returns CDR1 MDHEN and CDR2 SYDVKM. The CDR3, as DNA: TGTGCCAGCAGTTTTGGGGGAGGGGGCAATCAGCCCCAGCATTTT. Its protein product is CASSFGGGGNQPQHF. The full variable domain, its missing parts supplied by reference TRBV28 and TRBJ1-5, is DVKVTQSSRYLVKRTGEKVFLECVQDMDHENMFWYRQDPGLGLRLIYFSYDVKMKEKGDIPEGYSVSREKKERFSLILESASTNQTSMYLCASSFGGGGNQPQHFGDGTRLSIL.

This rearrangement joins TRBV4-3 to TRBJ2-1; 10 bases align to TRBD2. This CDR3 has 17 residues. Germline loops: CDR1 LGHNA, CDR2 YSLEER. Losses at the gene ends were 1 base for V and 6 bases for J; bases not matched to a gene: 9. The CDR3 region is CASSQGSSGGVGNEQFF. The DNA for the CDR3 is TGCGCCAGCAGCCAAGGGTCCAGCGGGGGGGTTGGCAATGAGCAGTTCTTC.

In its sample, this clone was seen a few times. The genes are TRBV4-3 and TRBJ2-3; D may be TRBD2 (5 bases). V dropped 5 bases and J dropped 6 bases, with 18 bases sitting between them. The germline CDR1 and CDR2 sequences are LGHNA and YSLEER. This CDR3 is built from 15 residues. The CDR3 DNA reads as TGCGCCAGCAGCTACGGGCGTCGCGGGCCCGATACGCAGTATTTT. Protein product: CASSYGRRGPDTQYF.

CDR3 sequence: CASSLLRGTGNTIYF. The CDR3 DNA reads TGTGCCAGCAGCCTCCTCAGGGGTACTGGAAACACCATATATTTT. The chain is built from TRBV7-9 and TRBJ1-3, with a tentative D call TRBD1 (6 bases). CDR1 and CDR2 (germline): SEHNR, FQNEAQ (reference sequence). Trimming removed 5 bases from V and 2 bases from J, with 13 bases in between. This CDR3 spans 15 amino acids.

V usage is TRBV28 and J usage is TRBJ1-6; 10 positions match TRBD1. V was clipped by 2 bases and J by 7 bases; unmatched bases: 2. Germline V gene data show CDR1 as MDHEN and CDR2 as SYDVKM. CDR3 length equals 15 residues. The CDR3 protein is CASSLGTGENSPLHF. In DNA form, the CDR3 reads TGTGCCAGCAGTTTAGGGACAGGGGAGAATTCACCCCTCCACTTT.

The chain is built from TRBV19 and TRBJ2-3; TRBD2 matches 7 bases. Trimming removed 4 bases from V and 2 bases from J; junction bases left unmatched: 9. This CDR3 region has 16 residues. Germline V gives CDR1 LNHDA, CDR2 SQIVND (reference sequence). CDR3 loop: CASSTSGTTHTDTQYF. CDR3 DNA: TGTGCCAGTAGTACGTCCGGGACTACTCACACAGATACGCAGTATTTT.

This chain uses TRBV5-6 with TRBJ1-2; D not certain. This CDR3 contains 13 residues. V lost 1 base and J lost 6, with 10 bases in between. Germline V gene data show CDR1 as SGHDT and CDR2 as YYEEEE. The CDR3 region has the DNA TGTGCCAGCAGCTTGACAGCTGTTGATGGCTACACCTTC. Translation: CASSLTAVDGYTF.